These 5 T cell receptor beta chains originate from one sample sequenced in a study of neurological immune-mediated disorders. TCRdb re-called the 5' RACE reads through MiXCR, storing one row per CDR3 protein. The table records some 86,000 distinct CDR3 sequences, 2.5% to 3% of them present only once. What was sequenced was PBMCs. The receptors originated from a woman aged 30 to 39 with multiple sclerosis.

This clonotype was detected many times. J is TRBJ1-6 and V is TRBV20-1; D may be TRBD1 (6 bases). CDR3 length: 14 amino acids. The V gene lost 1 base and the J gene lost 13 bases, with 17 bases spanning the gap. CDR1 and CDR2 (germline): DFQATT, SNEGSKA (reference sequence). As DNA, the CDR3 is TGCAGTGCTAGAGCCTCCCAGGGGCCGAGGCCCCTCCACTTT. Translating it yields CSARASQGPRPLHF.

This clonotype was counted ten times or more. V gene TRBV20-1 combines with J gene TRBJ2-7; 10 bases match TRBD2. V gave up 2 bases and J gave up 5 bases; unmatched junction bases: 9. Germline assignment: CDR1 DFQATT and CDR2 SNEGSKA (reference sequence). The CDR3 spans 15 residues. The CDR3 coding sequence is TGCAGTGCTAGAATTTCTAGCGGGAGAGCCCACGAGCAGTACTTC. Translated, it gives CSARISSGRAHEQYF.

This clonotype was counted at least ten times. V and J are TRBV6-2 or TRBV6-3 and TRBJ2-2; D remains ambiguous. The V gene lost 8 bases and the J gene lost 10 bases, with 8 bases spanning the gap. The germline V gene encodes CDR1 MNHEY and CDR2 SVGEGT. The CDR3 loop spans 10 amino acids. CDR3 residues: CASSDLELFF. The CDR3 nucleotides read TGTGCCAGCTCAGATTTGGAGCTGTTTTTT.

The table lists this clonotype with many counts. This chain connects TRBV7-8 to TRBJ2-7, with D perhaps assigned TRBD1 or TRBD2 (5 bases each). CDR1 is SGHVS, CDR2 FQNEAQ, per germline. The length of the CDR3 is 14 residues. The V end lost 5 bases, the J end lost 1 base, and 12 bases lay between the germline ends. The CDR3 loop reads CASSPTGRSYEQYF. The CDR3 DNA reads as TGTGCCAGCAGCCCAACGGGACGATCCTACGAGCAGTACTTC.

In this sample, this clonotype turned up many times. The genes are TRBV29-1 and TRBJ2-2; possibly TRBD2 for D (5 bases). Germline CDR1 is SQVTM and CDR2 is ANQGSEA. The CDR3 runs 11 residues. Trimming removed 7 bases at V and 4 bases at J, with 7 bases between. The DNA for the CDR3 is TGCAGCGCCGGAGGCACCGGGGAGCTGTTTTTT. It translates to CSAGGTGELFF.